This T cell receptor beta chain comes out of a study of identical twins. This clonotype was found a few times. The antigen is unknown. The CDR3 covers 15 residues. V was cut by 2 bases and J by 5 bases, with 16 bases left in between. With template switching, a universal primer site was added, and the cDNA carried unique molecular identifiers. TCRdb re-called the 5' RACE reads with MiXCR, one entry per CDR3 protein. The sample records some 590,000 distinct CDR3 sequences, just under 10% being singletons. Study-level findings and limits: Beta out-of-frame sequences showed weaker excess sharing between twins. The more abundant beta clonotypes in cord blood had fewer insertions, and memory repertoires did not show this.

These data were also reused for a study on yellow fever vaccine responses in identical twins.

The chain combines TRBV12-3 or TRBV12-4 with TRBJ2-7; D might be TRBD1 (6 bases). Sequencing was carried out using PBMCs. The clonotype comes from a woman between 18 and 29 years old in good health. In DNA form, the CDR3 reads TGTGCCAGCAGTTTACACAGGGATACGTCGAACGAGCAGTACTTC. It translates to CASSLHRDTSNEQYF.